The 6 T cell receptor beta chains reported below all come from one sample, sequenced in a study of T-cell reconstitution after alpha-beta-depleted transplantation in children. Unique molecular identifiers were built into the TCRbeta library. TCRdb reprocessed the PCR reads via MiXCR and lists one record per CDR3 protein. The sample consists of hundreds of thousands of distinct CDR3 sequences, approximately 9.5% of them appearing once. The specimen comprised PBMCs from the stem cell graft donor, sampled from the stem cell graft. The receptors derive from a human donor who donated a stem cell graft to a child with acute lymphoblastic leukemia.

This clonotype showed up many times. This chain connects TRBV5-1 to TRBJ2-1; D is undetermined. The germline V gene has CDR1 SGHRS and CDR2 YFSETQ. Trimming stripped 4 bases from V and 9 bases from J, with 11 bases between. The CDR3 length is 12 residues. The CDR3 protein is CASSLIGGEQFF. The CDR3 nucleotides read TGCGCCAGCAGCCTAATCGGTGGTGAGCAGTTCTTC.

This chain connects TRBV4-3 to TRBJ1-6; D is undetermined. V shed 1 base and J shed 8 bases, with 6 bases lying between them. Germline V gives CDR1 LGHNA, CDR2 YSLEER. The CDR3 totals 13 residues. CDR3 in amino acids: CASSQVWDSPLHF. The CDR3 coding sequence is TGCGCCAGCAGCCAAGTCTGGGATTCACCCCTCCACTTT.

This clonotype has just a few counts. This rearrangement joins TRBV20-1 to TRBJ2-7; D is unclear. V lost 5 bases and J lost 4, with 15 bases in between. The length of the CDR3 is 13 residues. Germline assignment: CDR1 DFQATT and CDR2 SNEGSKA (reference sequence). Here the CDR3 reads CSADPESPYEQYF. The CDR3 DNA reads as TGCAGTGCTGATCCAGAATCCCCTTACGAGCAGTACTTC.

This clonotype was recorded many times. J is TRBJ2-7 and V is TRBV27; D remains ambiguous. CDR1 and CDR2 from the germline V gene are MNHEY and SMNVEV (reference sequence). The V gene lost 1 base and the J gene lost 3 bases, with 19 bases spanning the gap. The CDR3 is 17 residues long. The CDR3 here is CASSLYTLGNQIYEQYF. In nucleotides, the CDR3 is TGTGCCAGCAGTTTATATACCCTCGGAAATCAGATCTACGAGCAGTACTTC.

This clonotype has a handful of counts. CDR3 DNA sequence: TGTGCCAGCAACCCGCCAGGGGCGGCTGGGGCCAACGTCCTGACTTTC. Encoded protein: CASNPPGAAGANVLTF. This sequence joins TRBV5-4 and TRBJ2-6; TRBD1 is a possible D gene (6 bases). Germline values: CDR1 SGHNT, CDR2 YYREEE (reference sequence). The CDR3 sequence is 16 residues long. The ends were cut back, 6 bases at V and 2 bases at J, with 15 bases in the middle.

This clonotype has ten or more counts. The genes are TRBV10-3 and TRBJ2-7; 8 positions match TRBD1. The CDR3 contains 15 residues. Trimming cost V 6 bases and J 0 bases; bases outside gene matches: 7. CDR1 ENHRY and CDR2 SYGVKD come from the germline V gene. The CDR3 reads CAISEGTGDSYEQYF. Here the CDR3 DNA reads TGTGCCATCAGCGAAGGGACAGGCGACTCCTACGAGCAGTACTTC.